One TCR beta chain is described in this entry. No antigen is known for it. The PCR had 60 Vbeta and 13 Jbeta primers. Sequenced by immunoSEQ multiplex PCR; TCRdb stores in-frame clones only, minus some. Of under 200,000 clones listed, around 78% are singletons. The sample comes from a study of cytomegalovirus exposure and HLA in healthy donors. The study's findings and limits: Rare TCR sequences predominated, though certain public TCRs were found in many donors. Researchers reported in a later analysis that a missense DCLRE1C variant was tied to TCR beta V- and J-gene trimming. Previously analyzed data showed that most TCR beta V segments were productive at a frequency of about 87% or about 30%.

The source of this sequence is a woman in her twenties or thirties in good health and CMV-seropositive. Specimen: PBMCs.

CDR3 sequence reads: CASSEGQGNNYGYTF. The CDR3 bases are TGTGCCAGCAGCGAGGGACAGGGAAACAACTATGGCTACACCTTC. V is TRBV9 and J is TRBJ1-2; TRBD1 matches at 9 bases. The V and J ends lost 3 bases and 2 bases, in that order; junction bases with no gene match: 5. Germline loops: CDR1 SGDLS, CDR2 YYNGEE. CDR3 length: 15 amino acids. The variable domain in full, with the rest retrieved from reference TRBV9 and TRBJ1-2, is DSGVTQTPKHLITATGQRVTLRCSPRSGDLSVYWYQQSLDQGLQFLIQYYNGEERAKGNILERFSAQQFPDLHSELNLSSLELGDSALYFCASSEGQGNNYGYTFGSGTRLTVV.